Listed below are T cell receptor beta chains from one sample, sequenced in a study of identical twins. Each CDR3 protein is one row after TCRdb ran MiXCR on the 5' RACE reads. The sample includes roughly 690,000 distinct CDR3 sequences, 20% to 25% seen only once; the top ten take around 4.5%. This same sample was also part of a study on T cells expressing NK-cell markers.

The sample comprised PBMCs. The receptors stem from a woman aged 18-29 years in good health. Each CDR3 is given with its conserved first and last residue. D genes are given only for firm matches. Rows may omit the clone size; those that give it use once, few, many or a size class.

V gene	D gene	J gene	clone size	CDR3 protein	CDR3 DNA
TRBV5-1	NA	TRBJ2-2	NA	CASSLEGDTGELFF	TGCGCCAGCAGCTTGGAGGGGGACACCGGGGAGCTGTTTTTT
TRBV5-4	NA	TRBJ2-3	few	CASSISGSSTDTQYF	TGTGCCAGCAGCATAAGTGGTTCTAGCACAGATACGCAGTATTTT
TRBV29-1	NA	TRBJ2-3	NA	CSVEVQASTDTQYF	TGCAGCGTTGAAGTGCAGGCCTCCACAGATACGCAGTATTTT
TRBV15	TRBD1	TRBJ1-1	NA	CATSRVGTGSVEAFF	TGTGCCACCAGCAGAGTTGGGACAGGGTCGGTTGAAGCTTTCTTT
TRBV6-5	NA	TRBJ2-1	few	CASSLIISGWGRNEQFF	TGTGCCAGCAGTTTGATCATATCAGGGTGGGGTAGAAATGAGCAGTTCTTC
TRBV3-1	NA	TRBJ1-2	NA	CASSQAGFYGYTF	TGTGCCAGCAGCCAAGCGGGGTTCTATGGCTACACCTTC
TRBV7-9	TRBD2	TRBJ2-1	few	CASSHVTSGMDEQFF	TGTGCCAGCAGCCACGTTACTAGCGGGATGGACGAGCAGTTCTTC
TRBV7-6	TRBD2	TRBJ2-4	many	CASSERWTSGGSLQYF	TGTGCCAGCAGCGAAAGGTGGACTAGCGGGGGGTCCCTTCAGTACTTC
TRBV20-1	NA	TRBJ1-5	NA	CSARILGNQPQHF	TGCAGTGCTAGAATTTTAGGCAATCAGCCCCAGCATTTT
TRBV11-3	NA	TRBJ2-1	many	CASSFYRDSRGNEQFF	TGTGCCAGCAGCTTTTACCGGGACTCGAGGGGCAATGAGCAGTTCTTC
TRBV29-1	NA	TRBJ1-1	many	CSVEESANTEAFF	TGCAGCGTTGAAGAGTCAGCGAACACTGAAGCTTTCTTT
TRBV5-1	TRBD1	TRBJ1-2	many	CASSPGQGHGYTF	TGCGCCAGCAGCCCGGGACAGGGACATGGCTACACCTTC
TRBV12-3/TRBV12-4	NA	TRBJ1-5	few	CASSLMAGMNQPQHF	TGTGCCAGCAGTTTAATGGCAGGGATGAATCAGCCCCAGCATTTT
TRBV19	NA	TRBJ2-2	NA	CASSTNTGRGTGELFF	TGTGCCAGTAGTACGAACACAGGGAGGGGCACCGGGGAGCTGTTTTTT
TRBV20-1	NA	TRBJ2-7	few	CSAGDGPSYEQYF	TGCAGTGCCGGGGACGGGCCCTCCTACGAGCAGTACTTC
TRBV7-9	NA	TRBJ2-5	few	CASSLAPIVETQYF	TGTGCCAGCAGCTTAGCTCCGATAGTAGAGACCCAGTACTTC
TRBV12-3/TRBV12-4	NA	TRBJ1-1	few	CASRNDDSSNTEAFF	TGTGCCAGCAGAAATGACGACAGCTCGAACACTGAAGCTTTCTTT
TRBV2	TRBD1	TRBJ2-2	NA	CASKLGTGNTGELFF	TGTGCCAGCAAACTAGGGACAGGGAACACCGGGGAGCTGTTTTTT
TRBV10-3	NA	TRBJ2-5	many	CATRFRETQYF	TGTGCCACCCGCTTCAGAGAGACCCAGTACTTC
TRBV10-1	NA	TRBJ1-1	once	CASTGSMNTEAFF	TGCGCCAGCACGGGCAGTATGAACACTGAAGCTTTCTTT